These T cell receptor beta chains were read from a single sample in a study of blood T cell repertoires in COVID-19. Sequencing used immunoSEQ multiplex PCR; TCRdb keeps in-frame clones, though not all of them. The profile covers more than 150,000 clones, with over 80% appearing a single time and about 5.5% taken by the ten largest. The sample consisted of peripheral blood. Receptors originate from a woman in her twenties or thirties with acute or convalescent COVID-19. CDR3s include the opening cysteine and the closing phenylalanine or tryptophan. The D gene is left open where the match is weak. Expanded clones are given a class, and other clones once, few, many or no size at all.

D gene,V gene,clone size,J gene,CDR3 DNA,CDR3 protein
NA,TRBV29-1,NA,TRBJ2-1,TGCAGCGTCGATCAGACTAGTGGCAATGAGCAGTTCTTC,CSVDQTSGNEQFF
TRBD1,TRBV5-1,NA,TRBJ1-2,TGCGCCAGCAGCCCCGCCCGGGGACAGGTATTTGGCTACACCTTC,CASSPARGQVFGYTF
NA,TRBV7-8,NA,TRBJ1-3,TGTGCCAGCAGCCGTCAAGCAGGCAACTCTGGAAACACCATATATTTT,CASSRQAGNSGNTIYF
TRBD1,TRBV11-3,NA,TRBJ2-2,TGTGCCAGCAGCTCCGGGACAGGGGTTACCGGGGAGCTGTTTTTT,CASSSGTGVTGELFF
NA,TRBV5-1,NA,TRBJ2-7,TGCGCCAGCAGCTTGGTCAGGGGGGCGCCCTACGAGCAGTACTTC,CASSLVRGAPYEQYF
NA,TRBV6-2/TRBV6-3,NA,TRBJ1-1,TGTGCCAGCAGCCGTGCGGTTAAGAACACTGAAGCTTTCTTT,CASSRAVKNTEAFF
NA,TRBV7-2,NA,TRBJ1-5,TGTGCCAGCAGCTTCTTCAGTCAGCCCCAGCATTTT,CASSFFSQPQHF
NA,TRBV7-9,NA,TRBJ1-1,TGTGCCAGCAGTTTCGGGACTCCCAACGAAGCTTTCTTT,CASSFGTPNEAFF
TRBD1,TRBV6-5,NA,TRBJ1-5,TGTGCCAGCAGTTCGCAGGGGGCGACGCAGCCCCAGCATTTT,CASSSQGATQPQHF
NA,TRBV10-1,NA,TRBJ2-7,TGCGCCAGCTCCGGCAGCGGTAGCTCCTACGAGCAGTACTTC,CASSGSGSSYEQYF
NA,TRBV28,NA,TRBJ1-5,TGTGCCAGCAGTTTGGGGGGGGCCCTTCATCAGCCCCAGCATTTT,CASSLGGALHQPQHF
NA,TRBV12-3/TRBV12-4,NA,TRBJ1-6,TGTGCCAGCAGATACAGGGTTCCACCCCTCCACTTT,CASRYRVPPLHF
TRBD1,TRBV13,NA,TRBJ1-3,TGTGCCAGCAGCTTGAGGACAGGGAGAACCATATATTTT,CASSLRTGRTIYF
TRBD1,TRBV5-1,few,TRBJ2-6,TGCGCCAGCAGCCACCGGACAGGGGACGGGGCCAACGTCCTGACTTTC,CASSHRTGDGANVLTF
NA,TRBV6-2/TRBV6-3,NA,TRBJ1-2,TGTGCCAGCAGTTACAGGGGTACCGGCTACACCTTC,CASSYRGTGYTF
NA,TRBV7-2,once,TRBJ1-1,TGTGCCAGCAGCGTTGACTCTTACACTGAAGCTTTCTTT,CASSVDSYTEAFF
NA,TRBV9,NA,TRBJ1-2,TGTGCCAGCAGCACTACAGGGTTCTTCTATGGCTACACCTTC,CASSTTGFFYGYTF
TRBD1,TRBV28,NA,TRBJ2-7,TGTGCCAGCAGTGGGGGGACAGGAGTGCACTACGAGCAGTACTTC,CASSGGTGVHYEQYF
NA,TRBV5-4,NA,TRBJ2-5,TGTGCCAGCAGCCCCTGGACAAGAAACCTCCAAGAGACCCAGTACTTC,CASSPWTRNLQETQYF
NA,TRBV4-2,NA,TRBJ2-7,TGTGCCAGCAGCCAGGTTGCGGGGACGAACTCCTACGAGCAGTACTTC,CASSQVAGTNSYEQYF
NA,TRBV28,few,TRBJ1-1,TGTGCCAGCAGTTTATTTCGGCCGGGGACTGAAGCTTTCTTT,CASSLFRPGTEAFF
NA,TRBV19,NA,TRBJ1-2,TGTGCCACCCGATGGGACATGTCTCAGAGCACTAACTATGGCTACACCTTC,CATRWDMSQSTNYGYTF
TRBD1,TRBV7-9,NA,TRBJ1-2,TGTGCCAGCAGCTTAGTTGACAGGGAAGGCTATGGCTACACCTTC,CASSLVDREGYGYTF
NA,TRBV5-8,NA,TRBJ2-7,TGTGCCAGCAGAGAAGGGGCTGGAGAGCAGTACTTC,CASREGAGEQYF
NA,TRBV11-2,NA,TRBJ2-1,TGTGCCAGCAGGCTGGTGGGGAGTGAGCAGTTCTTC,CASRLVGSEQFF
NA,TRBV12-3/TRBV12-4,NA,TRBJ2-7,TGTGCCAGCAGTCGAGGTTACGAGCAGTACTTC,CASSRGYEQYF
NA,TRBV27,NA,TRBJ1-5,TGTGCCAGCAGTTTATGGGGGGGTGGGCCCCAGCATTTT,CASSLWGGGPQHF
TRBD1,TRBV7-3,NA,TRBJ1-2,TGTGCCAGCAGCTTAATACCCGGGACAGGCTATGGCTACACCTTC,CASSLIPGTGYGYTF
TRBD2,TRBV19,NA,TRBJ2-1,TGTGCCAGTAGTATGTCTAGCGGGGGGGCCTATGAGCAGTTCTTC,CASSMSSGGAYEQFF
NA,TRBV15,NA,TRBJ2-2,TGTGCCACCAGCAGAGATCTGCCTGGAGTCACCGGGGAGCTGTTTTTT,CATSRDLPGVTGELFF
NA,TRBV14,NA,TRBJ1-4,TGTGCCAGCAGCCAAGATCTTAAAAAACTGTTTTTT,CASSQDLKKLFF
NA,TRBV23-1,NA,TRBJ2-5,TGCGCCAGCCCACTCCAGACAGCATACTGGACCCAGTACTTC,CASPLQTAYWTQYF
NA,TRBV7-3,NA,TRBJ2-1,TGTGCCAGCAGCTTTCAGGGAGGTGAGCAGTTCTTC,CASSFQGGEQFF
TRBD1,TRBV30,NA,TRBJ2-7,TGTGCCTGGAGTCGGGGACAGGGCGGTTTCTACGAGCAGTACTTC,CAWSRGQGGFYEQYF
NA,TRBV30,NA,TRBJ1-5,TGTGCCTGGAGTAGGGGAAATCTCCGAAATCAGCCCCAGCATTTT,CAWSRGNLRNQPQHF
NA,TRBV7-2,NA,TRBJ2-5,TGTGCCAGCAGCTTAGTGGTTGGGGGCAGGGAGACCCAGTACTTC,CASSLVVGGRETQYF
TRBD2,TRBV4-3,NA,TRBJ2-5,TGCGCCAGCAGCCAAGAATGGGGGAGGGCCCTGGGAGAGACCCAGTACTTC,CASSQEWGRALGETQYF
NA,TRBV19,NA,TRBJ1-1,TGTGCCAGTAGCTTGACAGGTCTGAACACTGAAGCTTTCTTT,CASSLTGLNTEAFF
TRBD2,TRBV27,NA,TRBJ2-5,TGTGCCAACAGGAGACTAGCGGGAGTCCAAGAGACCCAGTACTTC,CANRRLAGVQETQYF
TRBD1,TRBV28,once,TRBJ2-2,TGTGCCAGCCGGGGACAGTCCTTGGCCATCGGGGAGCTGTTTTTT,CASRGQSLAIGELFF
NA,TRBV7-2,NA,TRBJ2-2,TGTGCCAGCAGCTGGGTCACTATTGGCCCTTACACCGGGGAGCTGTTTTTT,CASSWVTIGPYTGELFF
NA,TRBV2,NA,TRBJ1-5,TGTGCCAGCAGTGACCCAGGGTTCAATCAGCCCCAGCATTTT,CASSDPGFNQPQHF
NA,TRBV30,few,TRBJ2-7,TGTGCCTGGAGTGGACAGTTCTACGAGCAGTACTTC,CAWSGQFYEQYF
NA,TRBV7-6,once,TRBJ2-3,TGTGCCAGCAGTCCCGGGAGTCAGACCCGCCATACGCAGTATTTT,CASSPGSQTRHTQYF
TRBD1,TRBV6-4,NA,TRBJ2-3,TGTGCCAGCAGTGGACAGGGGACAGATACGCAGTATTTT,CASSGQGTDTQYF
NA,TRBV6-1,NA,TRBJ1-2,TGTGCCAGCAGTGAACAGGGAATGGATGGCTACACCTTC,CASSEQGMDGYTF
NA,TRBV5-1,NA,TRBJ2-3,TGCGCCAGCAGCTTGGGGACATATTACACAGATACGCAGTATTTT,CASSLGTYYTDTQYF
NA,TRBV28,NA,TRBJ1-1,TGTGCCAGCAGCCTTTTCAGGGTAACTGAAGCTTTCTTT,CASSLFRVTEAFF
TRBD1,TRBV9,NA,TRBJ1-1,TGTGCCAGCAGCTCCTCAGACAGGGCCCCAGCTTTCTTT,CASSSSDRAPAFF
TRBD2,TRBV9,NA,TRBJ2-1,TGTGCCAGCAGCCCATCCGGGACTAGCGGACCTTTCTACAATGAGCAGTTCTTC,CASSPSGTSGPFYNEQFF
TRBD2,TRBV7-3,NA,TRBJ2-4,TGTGCCAGCAGCCAAGCCGGGACTAGCGGGCACATAGCCAAAAACATTCAGTACTTC,CASSQAGTSGHIAKNIQYF
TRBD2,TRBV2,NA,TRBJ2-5,TGTGCCAGCAGTGAAGCGGGACTAGCGCCAGAGACCCAGTACTTC,CASSEAGLAPETQYF